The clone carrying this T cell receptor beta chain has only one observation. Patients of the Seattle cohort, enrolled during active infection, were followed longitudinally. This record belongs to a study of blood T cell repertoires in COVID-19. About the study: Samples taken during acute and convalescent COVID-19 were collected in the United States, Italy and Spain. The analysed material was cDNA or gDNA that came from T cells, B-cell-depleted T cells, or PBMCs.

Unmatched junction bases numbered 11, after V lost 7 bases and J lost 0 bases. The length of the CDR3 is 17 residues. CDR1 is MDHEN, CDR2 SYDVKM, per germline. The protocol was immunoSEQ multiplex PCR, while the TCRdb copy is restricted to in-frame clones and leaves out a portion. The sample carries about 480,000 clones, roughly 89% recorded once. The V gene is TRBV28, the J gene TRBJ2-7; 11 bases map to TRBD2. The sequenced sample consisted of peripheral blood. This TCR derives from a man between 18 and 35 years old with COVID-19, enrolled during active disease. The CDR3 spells CASTRTSGWTRSYEQYF. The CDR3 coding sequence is TGTGCCAGCACCAGGACTAGCGGGTGGACCCGCTCCTACGAGCAGTACTTC.